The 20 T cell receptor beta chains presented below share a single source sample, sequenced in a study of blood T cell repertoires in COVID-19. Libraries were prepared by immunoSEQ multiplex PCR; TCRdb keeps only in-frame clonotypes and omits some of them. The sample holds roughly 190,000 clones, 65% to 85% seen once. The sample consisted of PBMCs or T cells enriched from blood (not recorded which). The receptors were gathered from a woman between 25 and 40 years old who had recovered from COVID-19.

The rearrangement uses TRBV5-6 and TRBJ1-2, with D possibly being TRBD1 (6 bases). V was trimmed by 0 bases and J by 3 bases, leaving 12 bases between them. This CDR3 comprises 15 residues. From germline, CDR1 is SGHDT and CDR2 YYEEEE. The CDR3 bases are TGTGCCAGCAGCTTGGCGGGGGGCGCGCACTATGGCTACACCTTC. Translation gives CASSLAGGAHYGYTF.

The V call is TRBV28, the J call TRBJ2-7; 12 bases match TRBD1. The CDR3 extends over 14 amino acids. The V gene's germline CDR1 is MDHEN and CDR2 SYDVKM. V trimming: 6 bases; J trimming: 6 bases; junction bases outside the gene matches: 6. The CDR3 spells CASSPPGQGAEQYF. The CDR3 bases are TGTGCCAGCAGCCCGCCGGGACAGGGGGCCGAGCAGTACTTC.

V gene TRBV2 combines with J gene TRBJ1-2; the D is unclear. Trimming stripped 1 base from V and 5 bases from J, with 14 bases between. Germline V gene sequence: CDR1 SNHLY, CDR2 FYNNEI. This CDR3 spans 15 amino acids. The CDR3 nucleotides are TGTGCCAGCAGTGAAGGTTCAGCGAGTTCGTATGGCTACACCTTC. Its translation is CASSEGSASSYGYTF.

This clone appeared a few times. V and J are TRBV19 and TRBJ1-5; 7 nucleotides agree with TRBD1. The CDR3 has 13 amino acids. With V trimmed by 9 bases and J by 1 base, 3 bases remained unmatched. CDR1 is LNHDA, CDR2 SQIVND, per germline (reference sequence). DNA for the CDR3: TGTGCCAGCGACAGGGCCAGCAATCAGCCCCAGCATTTT. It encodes CASDRASNQPQHF.

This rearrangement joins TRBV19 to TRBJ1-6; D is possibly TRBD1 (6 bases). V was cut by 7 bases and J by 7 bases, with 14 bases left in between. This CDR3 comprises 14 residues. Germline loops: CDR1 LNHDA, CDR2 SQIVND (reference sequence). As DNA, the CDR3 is TGTGCCAGTACCGAACAGGGACGAAATTCACCCCTCCACTTT. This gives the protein CASTEQGRNSPLHF.

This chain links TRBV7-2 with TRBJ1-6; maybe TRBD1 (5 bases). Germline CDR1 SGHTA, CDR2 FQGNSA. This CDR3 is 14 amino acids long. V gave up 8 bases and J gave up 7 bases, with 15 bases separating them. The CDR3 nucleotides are TGTGCCAGCGGGACCGGGACTCAGAATTCACCCCTCCACTTT. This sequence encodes CASGTGTQNSPLHF.

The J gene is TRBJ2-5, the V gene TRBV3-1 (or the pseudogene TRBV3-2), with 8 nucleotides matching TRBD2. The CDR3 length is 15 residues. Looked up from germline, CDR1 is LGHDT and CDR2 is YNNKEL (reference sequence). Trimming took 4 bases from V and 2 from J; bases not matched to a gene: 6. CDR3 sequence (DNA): TGTGCCAGCAGCCCCGGCGGGGGGTTTCAAGAGACCCAGTACTTC. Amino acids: CASSPGGGFQETQYF.

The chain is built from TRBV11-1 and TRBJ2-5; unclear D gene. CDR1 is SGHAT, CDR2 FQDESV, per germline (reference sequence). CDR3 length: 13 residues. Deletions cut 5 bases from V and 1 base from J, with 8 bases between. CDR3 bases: TGTGCCAGCAGCCCAGGCCTCCAAGAGACCCAGTACTTC. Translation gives CASSPGLQETQYF.

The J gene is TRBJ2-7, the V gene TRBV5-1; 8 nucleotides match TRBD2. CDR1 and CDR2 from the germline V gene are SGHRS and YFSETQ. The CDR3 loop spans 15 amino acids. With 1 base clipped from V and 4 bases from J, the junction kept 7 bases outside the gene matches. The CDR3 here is CASSLMLAGGYEQYF. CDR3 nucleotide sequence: TGCGCCAGCAGCTTGATGCTAGCGGGTGGGTACGAGCAGTACTTC.

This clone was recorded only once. CDR3 nucleotide sequence: TGTGCCAGCAGTCCCGAAGGGGGACTAGCGCTTAACACCGGGGAGCTGTTTTTT. Its protein is CASSPEGGLALNTGELFF. The chain uses TRBV28 and TRBJ2-2; 10 bases are a match to TRBD2. This CDR3 is 18 amino acids long. The V gene end was trimmed by 5 bases and the J gene end by 2 bases; junction bases not matched to a gene: 11. Germline lookup yields CDR1 MDHEN and CDR2 SYDVKM.

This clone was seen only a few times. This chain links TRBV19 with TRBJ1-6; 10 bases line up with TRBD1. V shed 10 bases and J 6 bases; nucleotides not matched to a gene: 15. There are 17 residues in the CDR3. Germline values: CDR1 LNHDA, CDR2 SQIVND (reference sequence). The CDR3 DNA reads TGTGCCAAGGCCCGGGACAGGGGTCCGTCGGGTAATTCACCCCTCCACTTT. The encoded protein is CAKARDRGPSGNSPLHF.

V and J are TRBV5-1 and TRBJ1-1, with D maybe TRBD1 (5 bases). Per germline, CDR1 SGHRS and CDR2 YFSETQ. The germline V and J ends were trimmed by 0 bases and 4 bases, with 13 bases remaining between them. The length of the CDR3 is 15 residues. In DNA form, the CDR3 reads TGCGCCAGCAGCTTGGGGCAGGGTTTCGGCACTGAAGCTTTCTTT. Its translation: CASSLGQGFGTEAFF.

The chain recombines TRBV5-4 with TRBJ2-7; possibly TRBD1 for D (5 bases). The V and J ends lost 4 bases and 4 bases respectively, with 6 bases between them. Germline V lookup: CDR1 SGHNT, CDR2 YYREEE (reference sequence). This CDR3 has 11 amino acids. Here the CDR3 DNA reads TGTGCCAGCAGCAAGGGGTACGAGCAGTACTTC. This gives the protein CASSKGYEQYF.

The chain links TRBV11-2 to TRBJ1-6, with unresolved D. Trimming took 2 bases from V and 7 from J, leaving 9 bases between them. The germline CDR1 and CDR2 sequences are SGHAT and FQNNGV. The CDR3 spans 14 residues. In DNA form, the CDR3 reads TGTGCCAGCAGCTTACTTTCGGGGAATTCACCCCTCCACTTT. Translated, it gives CASSLLSGNSPLHF.

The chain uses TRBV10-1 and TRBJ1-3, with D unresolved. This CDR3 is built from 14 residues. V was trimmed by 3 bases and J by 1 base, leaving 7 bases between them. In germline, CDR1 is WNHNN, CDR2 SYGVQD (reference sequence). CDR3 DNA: TGCGCCAGCAGTGATGAGGGTTCTGGAAACACCATATATTTT. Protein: CASSDEGSGNTIYF.

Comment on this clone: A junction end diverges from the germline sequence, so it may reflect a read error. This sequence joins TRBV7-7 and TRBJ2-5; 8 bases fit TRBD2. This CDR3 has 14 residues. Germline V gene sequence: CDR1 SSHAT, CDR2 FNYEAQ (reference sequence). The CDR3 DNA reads TGTGCTAGCAGCTTAAGCGGGGGCTTAGAGACCCAGTACTTC. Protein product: CASSLSGGLETQYF.

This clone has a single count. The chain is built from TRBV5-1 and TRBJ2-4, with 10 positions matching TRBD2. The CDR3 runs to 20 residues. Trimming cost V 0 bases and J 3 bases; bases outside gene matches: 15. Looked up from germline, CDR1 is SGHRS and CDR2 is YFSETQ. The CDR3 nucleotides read TGCGCCAGCAGCTTGGCCATAAGGCTAGCGGGAGCGGCCGGCAAAAACATTCAGTACTTC. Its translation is CASSLAIRLAGAAGKNIQYF.

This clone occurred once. CDR3 sequence reads: CASSLVPSGGMRADTQYF. The CDR3 DNA sequence: TGTGCCAGCAGCTTAGTCCCTAGCGGGGGTATGCGGGCAGATACGCAGTATTTT. V and J are TRBV11-2 and TRBJ2-3; 10 bases are a match to TRBD2. J gave up 4 bases and V 1 base, and 11 bases lay outside the gene matches. The CDR3 runs 18 residues. Germline CDR1 is SGHAT and CDR2 is FQNNGV.

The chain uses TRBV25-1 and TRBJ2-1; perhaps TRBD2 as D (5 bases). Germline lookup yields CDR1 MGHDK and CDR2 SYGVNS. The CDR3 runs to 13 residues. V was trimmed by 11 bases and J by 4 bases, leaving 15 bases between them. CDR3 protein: CAGGPPGYNEQFF. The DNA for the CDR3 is TGTGCCGGAGGACCGCCGGGGTACAATGAGCAGTTCTTC.

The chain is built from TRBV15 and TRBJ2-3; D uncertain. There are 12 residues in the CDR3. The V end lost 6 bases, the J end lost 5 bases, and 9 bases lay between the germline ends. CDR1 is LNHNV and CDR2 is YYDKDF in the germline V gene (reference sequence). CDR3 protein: CATSHSGDTQYF. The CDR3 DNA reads TGTGCCACCAGTCACTCGGGAGATACGCAGTATTTT.